The T cell receptor (beta chain) described here comes from a study of cytomegalovirus exposure and HLA in healthy donors. About this clone: At one end, the junction sequence differs from germline, possibly due to a read error.

The PCR made use of 60 Vbeta and 13 Jbeta primers. Clones were sequenced by immunoSEQ multiplex PCR, and TCRdb holds only the in-frame ones, with some missing. The sample shows fewer than 200,000 clones, 75% of them seen only once. CDR1 is SEHNR and CDR2 is FQNEAQ in the germline V gene (reference sequence). This CDR3 contains 17 residues. The sample consisted of PBMCs. The chain couples TRBV7-9 to TRBJ2-1; 7 positions agree with TRBD2. This sequence was found in a young man in good health and CMV-seronegative. Written as DNA, the CDR3 is TGTTCCAGCAGCTTAGAAGGTCTAGCGGCTAGCCGGGCTGAGCAGTTCTTC. The encoded protein is CSSSLEGLAASRAEQFF.